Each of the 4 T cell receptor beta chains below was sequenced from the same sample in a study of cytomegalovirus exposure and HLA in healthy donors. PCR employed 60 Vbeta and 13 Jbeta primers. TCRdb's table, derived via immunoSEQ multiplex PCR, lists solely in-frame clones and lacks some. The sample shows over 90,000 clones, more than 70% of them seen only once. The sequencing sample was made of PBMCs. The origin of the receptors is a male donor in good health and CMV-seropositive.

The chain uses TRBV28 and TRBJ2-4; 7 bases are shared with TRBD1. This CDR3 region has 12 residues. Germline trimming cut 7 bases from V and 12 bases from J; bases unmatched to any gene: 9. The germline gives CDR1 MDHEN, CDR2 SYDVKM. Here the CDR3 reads CASTRDSSSQYF. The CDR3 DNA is TGTGCCAGCACCCGGGACAGTAGCAGTCAGTACTTC.

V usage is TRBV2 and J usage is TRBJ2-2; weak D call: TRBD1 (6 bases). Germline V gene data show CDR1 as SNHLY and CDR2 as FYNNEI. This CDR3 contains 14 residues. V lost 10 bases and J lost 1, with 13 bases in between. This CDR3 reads CATRGRGNTGELFF. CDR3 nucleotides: TGTGCCACACGGGGCAGGGGGAACACCGGGGAGCTGTTTTTT.

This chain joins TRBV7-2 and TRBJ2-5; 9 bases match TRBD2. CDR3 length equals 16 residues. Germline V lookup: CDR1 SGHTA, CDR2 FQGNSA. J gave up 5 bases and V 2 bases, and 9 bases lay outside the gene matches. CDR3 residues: CASSLFSREGVETQYF. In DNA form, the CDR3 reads TGTGCCAGCAGCTTATTCTCGCGGGAGGGGGTGGAGACCCAGTACTTC.

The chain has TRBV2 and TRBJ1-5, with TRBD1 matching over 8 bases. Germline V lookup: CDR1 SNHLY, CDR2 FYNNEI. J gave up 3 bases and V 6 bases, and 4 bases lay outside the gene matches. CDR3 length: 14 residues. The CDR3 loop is CASRDRVSNQPQHF. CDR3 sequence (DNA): TGTGCCAGCAGGGACAGGGTGTCCAATCAGCCCCAGCATTTT.